This T cell receptor (beta chain) was found in a study of T cells after yellow fever vaccination. TCRdb passed the 5' RACE reads through MiXCR, listing each CDR3 protein once. The sample includes some 68,000 distinct CDR3 sequences, approximately 7% seen only once; the top ten take 30% to 45%. Study findings and constraints: Researchers noted that a small share of clonotypes showed up in both CD4 and CD8 compartments.

About this clonotype: Its antigen is currently unknown.

The sequencing used CD8+ T cells sorted from PBMCs, collected approximately 47 days after the first yellow fever vaccination. This receptor was identified in a man younger than 35 who received the YFV17D yellow fever vaccine.

The CDR3: CASSLRGPPGTEAFF. In nucleotides, the CDR3 is TGCGCCAGCAGCTTAAGGGGCCCTCCGGGCACTGAAGCTTTCTTT. This sequence joins TRBV5-1 and TRBJ1-1, with TRBD1 as a possible D gene (5 bases). Germline CDR1 SGHRS, CDR2 YFSETQ. Deletions cut 2 bases from V and 4 bases from J, with 15 bases between. The CDR3 consists of 15 residues.